Sequencing of this T cell receptor beta chain was carried out in a study of CD8 T cells in Susac syndrome. V trimming: 7 bases; J trimming: 1 base; junction bases outside the gene matches: 12. Germline loops: CDR1 LNHDA, CDR2 SQIVND (reference sequence). The CDR3 has 16 amino acids. This clonotype has just one count. What it recognizes is unknown. Findings and limits, study-wide: A relatively small number of individuals underwent TCR sequencing and HLA analysis.

The authors reverse transcribed roughly 0.5 to 1 ug RNA with random hexamers. Amplification of TCR beta CDR3 spanned 54 Vbeta and 13 Jbeta via immunoSEQ multiplex PCR. TCRdb fed the immunoSEQ multiplex PCR reads into MiXCR, producing one record per CDR3 protein. There are 300,000 or so distinct CDR3 sequences in the sample; about 90% occur only once, and around 0.07% lies in the top ten. TCR beta sequencing covered blood CD8+ and CD4+ T cells. Sequences were obtained from CD4+ T cells from PBMCs. The V call is TRBV19, the J call TRBJ2-5; 7 bases line up with TRBD2. This clonotype originated in a human donor with multiple sclerosis. The DNA of the CDR3 is TGTGCCAGTACTCCACGAGGCGGGAGCGTCCAAGAGACCCAGTACTTC. It specifies CASTPRGGSVQETQYF.